This is a list of T cell receptor beta chains from one sample in a study of blood T cell repertoires in COVID-19. Method: immunoSEQ multiplex PCR; TCRdb's copy keeps in-frame clones and lacks some. The data contain 250,000 to 300,000 clones, 89% of them seen just once; the ten biggest clones take up roughly 1.8%. The sequencing input was PBMCs or T cells enriched from blood (not recorded which). The source is a woman aged 55-70 years who had recovered from COVID-19. Each CDR3 is given with its conserved first and last residue. The D gene is left open where the match is weak. Clone size appears in some rows only: once, few, many, or a class for an expanded clone.

v_gene	abundance	d_gene	j_gene	CDR3nt	CDR3aa
TRBV10-3	NA	NA	TRBJ1-1	TGTGCCATCAGTGGGGGACTCATGAACACTGAAGCTTTCTTT	CAISGGLMNTEAFF
TRBV2	NA	TRBD1	TRBJ1-3	TGTGCCAGCGCACCCCCCTACAGGGGCACTGGAAACACCATATATTTT	CASAPPYRGTGNTIYF
TRBV2	NA	NA	TRBJ2-3	TGTGCCAGCAAACTAGCCGCAGATACGCAGTATTTT	CASKLAADTQYF
TRBV19	NA	TRBD1	TRBJ1-1	TGTGCCAGTAGTCTAACCACCATTACAGGGGGCGCGAACACTGAAGCTTTCTTT	CASSLTTITGGANTEAFF
TRBV7-1	once	TRBD2	TRBJ2-2	TGTGCCAGCAGCTCAGTTAAAATTTTATCGCAAGGGACTAGCGGGAGGCCGGGAACCGGGGAGCTGTTTTTT	CASSSVKILSQGTSGRPGTGELFF
TRBV9	NA	NA	TRBJ2-1	TGTGCCAGCAGCGTTTATTCCTCCTACAATGAGCAGTTCTTC	CASSVYSSYNEQFF
TRBV5-1	NA	TRBD1	TRBJ2-7	TGCGCCAGCAGCCCGGAGGGGACAGGCCCCTACGAGCAGTACTTC	CASSPEGTGPYEQYF
TRBV19	NA	NA	TRBJ1-2	TGTGCCAGTACCCTGGAGACAGGAGTCAGCTATGGCTACACCTTC	CASTLETGVSYGYTF
TRBV28	NA	TRBD1	TRBJ2-7	TGTGCCACCACCCGCGATTATACAGGGGGTGAGCAGTACTTC	CATTRDYTGGEQYF
TRBV7-3	NA	TRBD2	TRBJ2-5	TGTGCCAGCAGCCCGCGCCCGGGACTAGCAGCCCAAGAGACCCAGTACTTC	CASSPRPGLAAQETQYF
TRBV15	NA	NA	TRBJ1-1	TGTGCCACCAGCAGAGATCGTGGGGGAGGGACTGAAGCTTTCTTT	CATSRDRGGGTEAFF
TRBV5-5	once	NA	TRBJ2-1	TGTGCCAGCAGCTTACTCGGCTACAATGAGCAGTTCTTC	CASSLLGYNEQFF
TRBV28	once	TRBD1	TRBJ1-1	TGTGCCAGCAGTTTAGTGGGACAGGGGTCGGATGAAGCTTTCTTT	CASSLVGQGSDEAFF
TRBV27	NA	NA	TRBJ1-3	TGTGCCAGCAGTTTTAGGGGGTTCTCTGGAAACACCATATATTTT	CASSFRGFSGNTIYF
TRBV2	NA	NA	TRBJ1-1	TGTGCCAGCAGCCAGAGCGGTATCGGTGGTACTGAAGCTTTCTTT	CASSQSGIGGTEAFF
TRBV15	NA	NA	TRBJ1-3	TGTGCCACCAGCAGAGAGGGAGGGACAAACACCATATATTTT	CATSREGGTNTIYF
TRBV9	NA	TRBD1	TRBJ1-2	TGTGCCAGCAGCGCGAGGGACAGGGCGGACTATGGCTACACCTTC	CASSARDRADYGYTF
TRBV4-1	NA	TRBD1	TRBJ1-6	TGCGCCAGCAGCCAAGTCATAGGGACAGCCAATTCACCCCTCCACTTT	CASSQVIGTANSPLHF
TRBV2	NA	TRBD2	TRBJ2-5	TGTGCCAGCGGGACTAGCGGGGGAAAGGGAGAGACCCAGTACTTC	CASGTSGGKGETQYF
TRBV3-1/TRBV3-2	NA	NA	TRBJ1-3	TGTGCCAGCAGCCAAGGCGACATCGGAAACACCATATATTTT	CASSQGDIGNTIYF
TRBV28	NA	NA	TRBJ1-5	TGTGCCAGCAGTCCGGGACACCTTGGGAATCAGCCCCAGCATTTT	CASSPGHLGNQPQHF
TRBV5-6	NA	TRBD1	TRBJ2-7	TGTGCCAGCACCGGGGACAGGGGGCAGTACGAGCAGTACTTC	CASTGDRGQYEQYF
TRBV10-3	once	TRBD2	TRBJ2-5	TGTGCCATCAGCGGGACTAGCGGGGCTATGGAGACCCAGTACTTC	CAISGTSGAMETQYF
TRBV3-1/TRBV3-2	NA	NA	TRBJ1-2	TGTGCCAGCAGCCAAGATCTCACGCGGGGCTACACCTTC	CASSQDLTRGYTF
TRBV10-3	NA	NA	TRBJ2-5	TGTGCCATCAGTGATTTGGCAGGCGCGCAAGAGACCCAGTACTTC	CAISDLAGAQETQYF
TRBV2	NA	NA	TRBJ2-5	TGTGCCAGCAGACTACAAGAGACCCAGTACTTC	CASRLQETQYF
TRBV7-8	NA	NA	TRBJ1-2	TGTGCCAGCAGCTTAGATCTGGGGGCCCCCGGAGGCTACACCTTC	CASSLDLGAPGGYTF